One sample yielded the 21 T cell receptor beta chains listed below, sequenced in a study of blood T cell repertoires in COVID-19. TCRdb's table, derived via immunoSEQ multiplex PCR, lists solely in-frame clones and lacks some. The sample records some 150,000 clones, about 88% being singletons. The sequencing input was peripheral blood. These receptors all stem from a human donor in a cohort sampled during active COVID-19.

CDR3 in DNA: TGCGCCAGCAGCCGGGACACTTCTCAGCCCCAGCATTTT. This gives the protein CASSRDTSQPQHF. This sequence joins TRBV4-1 and TRBJ1-5; weak D call: TRBD1 (6 bases). V was clipped by 4 bases and J by 6 bases, with 10 bases between them. The germline V gene has CDR1 MGHRA and CDR2 YSYEKL. The CDR3 covers 13 residues.

The V and J genes are TRBV4-1 and TRBJ2-7; TRBD2 aligns across 9 bases. V shed 0 bases and J 6 bases; nucleotides not matched to a gene: 6. CDR1 and CDR2 (germline): MGHRA, YSYEKL. The CDR3 covers 15 residues. CDR3: CASSQDTSGWFEQYF. DNA of the CDR3: TGCGCCAGCAGCCAAGATACTAGCGGGTGGTTCGAGCAGTACTTC.

The chain carries TRBV19 and TRBJ2-6; D perhaps matches TRBD2 (6 bases). The CDR3 totals 17 residues. Trimming took 3 bases from V and 0 from J, leaving 12 bases between them. The germline V gene has CDR1 LNHDA and CDR2 SQIVND (reference sequence). The CDR3: CASSMGRRNSGANVLTF. CDR3 DNA: TGTGCCAGTAGTATGGGGAGGAGAAACTCTGGGGCCAACGTCCTGACTTTC. The full variable domain, completed using reference TRBV19 and TRBJ2-6, is DGGITQSPKYLFRKEGQNVTLSCEQNLNHDAMYWYRQDPGQGLRLIYYSQIVNDFQKGDIAEGYSVSREKKESFPLTVTSAQKNPTAFYLCASSMGRRNSGANVLTFGAGSRLTVL.

The rearrangement uses TRBV6-5 and TRBJ2-5; D is perhaps TRBD2 (6 bases). Trimming cost V 6 bases and J 3 bases, with 11 bases left between them. The CDR3 covers 13 residues. Germline V CDR1 and CDR2: MNHEY, SVGAGI. CDR3 amino acids: CASRPPGEETQYF. CDR3 coding DNA: TGTGCCAGCAGGCCACCGGGAGAAGAGACCCAGTACTTC.

This clone appeared a single time. This chain joins TRBV4-3 and TRBJ1-6; TRBD1 aligns across 7 bases. Germline V gene sequence: CDR1 LGHNA, CDR2 YSLEER. This CDR3 spans 15 amino acids. After removal of 1 base from V and 13 bases from J, the junction contained 10 bases not matched to a gene. CDR3 nucleotide sequence: TGCGCCAGCAGCCAAGTAGGGGGCAGTGACGCGCCCCTCCACTTT. This codes for CASSQVGGSDAPLHF.

The CDR3 loop is CASSFGTSGNEQFF. The CDR3 DNA sequence: TGTGCCAGCAGCTTCGGGACTAGCGGGAATGAGCAGTTCTTC. This chain uses TRBV9 with TRBJ2-1; 12 nucleotides align to TRBD2. V dropped 4 bases and J dropped 7; count of bases not matched to a gene: 3. CDR3 size: 14 residues. Germline V gene sequence: CDR1 SGDLS, CDR2 YYNGEE.

This chain joins TRBV2 and TRBJ2-3; TRBD1 matches at 8 bases. Germline V gene lookup returns CDR1 SNHLY and CDR2 FYNNEI. J was trimmed by 3 bases and V by 6 bases; bases with no gene match: 5. This CDR3 contains 14 residues. The CDR3 coding sequence is TGTGCCAGCAGAGGACAGGGACGGACAGATACGCAGTATTTT. This translates into CASRGQGRTDTQYF.

This chain links TRBV30 with TRBJ2-7; D possibly corresponds to TRBD2 (5 bases). The CDR3 has 15 residues. The ends were cut back, 1 base at V and 3 bases at J, with 16 bases in the middle. Germline lookup yields CDR1 GTSNPN and CDR2 SVGIG (reference sequence). The CDR3 coding sequence is TGTGCCTGGAGTGGCCAATACGGGGTTCACTACGAGCAGTACTTC. It specifies CAWSGQYGVHYEQYF.

The rearrangement links TRBV9 to TRBJ2-5; D unclear. Trimming pared 0 bases from V and 5 bases from J, leaving 11 bases between. The germline V gene has CDR1 SGDLS and CDR2 YYNGEE. CDR3 length: 14 amino acids. The CDR3, as DNA: TGTGCCAGCAGCGTAGGGCTAGTAATCGAGACCCAGTACTTC. Translating gives CASSVGLVIETQYF. Full variable domain (remainder filled in from reference TRBV9 and TRBJ2-5): DSGVTQTPKHLITATGQRVTLRCSPRSGDLSVYWYQQSLDQGLQFLIQYYNGEERAKGNILERFSAQQFPDLHSELNLSSLELGDSALYFCASSVGLVIETQYFGPGTRLLVL.

This sequence joins TRBV5-1 and TRBJ1-3, with no clear D. The CDR3 spans 14 residues. Trimming removed 4 bases at V and 1 base at J, with 9 bases between. Germline CDR1 is SGHRS and CDR2 is YFSETQ. CDR3 sequence reads: CASSPAGSGNTIYF. Here the CDR3 DNA reads TGCGCCAGCAGCCCGGCGGGGTCTGGAAACACCATATATTTT.

The V and J genes are TRBV7-2 and TRBJ2-3, with TRBD2 matching 8 bases. In germline, CDR1 is SGHTA, CDR2 FQGNSA. This CDR3 contains 16 residues. V lost 0 bases to trimming and J lost 2 bases; unmatched junction nucleotides: 4. Here the CDR3 DNA reads TGTGCCAGCAGCTTAGCGGGAGCGGGGGCCACAGATACGCAGTATTTT. It yields the protein CASSLAGAGATDTQYF.

The rearrangement joins TRBV9 to TRBJ1-6; the match to TRBD1 covers 9 bases. Trimming removed 7 bases from V and 5 bases from J; junction bases left unmatched: 4. This CDR3 has 14 residues. From germline, CDR1 is SGDLS and CDR2 YYNGEE. In DNA form, the CDR3 reads TGTGCCAGCGGGACAGGGAATAATAATTCACCCCTCCACTTT. Its protein product is CASGTGNNNSPLHF.

The chain combines TRBV6-5 with TRBJ2-1; D is perhaps TRBD1 (6 bases). V gave up 6 bases and J gave up 10 bases, with 19 bases separating them. From germline, CDR1 is MNHEY and CDR2 SVGAGI. The CDR3 sequence is 14 residues long. The CDR3 spells CASSFQGLAWEQFF. Here the CDR3 DNA reads TGTGCCAGCAGCTTCCAGGGGCTAGCCTGGGAGCAGTTCTTC.

This clone was counted a single time. The chain joins TRBV30 to TRBJ2-1; unclear D gene. V was shortened by 0 bases and J by 6 bases, with 6 bases between the two germline ends. The CDR3 length is 12 residues. Germline CDR1 GTSNPN, CDR2 SVGIG (reference sequence). The CDR3 protein is CAWSVYSNEQFF. The CDR3, as DNA: TGTGCCTGGAGTGTATACAGCAATGAGCAGTTCTTC.

The chain links TRBV7-9 to TRBJ2-7; the match to TRBD2 covers 8 bases. This CDR3 has 15 residues. Trimming cost V 0 bases and J 6 bases; bases outside gene matches: 7. Germline V gives CDR1 SEHNR, CDR2 FQNEAQ (reference sequence). This CDR3 reads CASSLALGSGTEQYF. In DNA, the CDR3 is TGTGCCAGCAGCTTAGCGCTGGGTAGCGGGACCGAGCAGTACTTC.

This clone has just a few counts. V and J are TRBV5-1 and TRBJ2-3; D may be TRBD2 (6 bases). Germline V lookup: CDR1 SGHRS, CDR2 YFSETQ. This CDR3 comprises 14 residues. Trimming removed 0 bases at V and 2 bases at J, with 7 bases between. As DNA, the CDR3 is TGCGCCAGCAGCTTGGGCGGGACCACAGATACGCAGTATTTT. It specifies CASSLGGTTDTQYF.

This clone showed up just a few times. The genes are TRBV4-3 and TRBJ1-5, with 7 positions matching TRBD1. The CDR3 length is 17 residues. The V gene's germline CDR1 is LGHNA and CDR2 YSLEER. The V segment lost 1 base and the J segment 3 bases; nucleotides outside the gene matches: 9. The CDR3 nucleotides read TGCGCCAGCAGCCAAGGCTGGGTGGGACAGCCCAATCAGCCCCAGCATTTT. This sequence encodes CASSQGWVGQPNQPQHF.

V and J are TRBV2 and TRBJ1-1; TRBD1 aligns across 7 bases. The length of the CDR3 is 15 residues. Germline lookup yields CDR1 SNHLY and CDR2 FYNNEI. V was clipped by 4 bases and J by 1 base; unmatched bases: 6. The CDR3 DNA reads TGTGCCAGCAGTGTTAGGAGACAGGGGAACACTGAAGCTTTCTTT. Amino acid sequence: CASSVRRQGNTEAFF.

The gene calls are TRBV7-2 and TRBJ2-1; a possible D gene is TRBD1 (7 bases). With 6 bases removed from V and 2 bases from J, the gap between germline ends came to 17 bases. Germline lookup yields CDR1 SGHTA and CDR2 FQGNSA. The CDR3 extends over 16 amino acids. CDR3 protein: CASRQGGGGAYNEQFF. CDR3 nucleotide sequence: TGTGCCAGCAGGCAGGGGGGCGGAGGGGCCTACAATGAGCAGTTCTTC.

V and J are TRBV3-1 (or the pseudogene TRBV3-2) and TRBJ2-5; TRBD1 matches 7 bases. CDR1 and CDR2 from the germline V gene are LGHDT and YNNKEL (reference sequence). V lost 2 bases, J lost 3 bases, and 3 bases stayed unmatched. This CDR3 has 14 amino acids. CDR3 in DNA: TGTGCCAGCAGCCAAAGGGGGCGGGAAGAGACCCAGTACTTC. Translating it yields CASSQRGREETQYF.

The rearrangement uses TRBV5-1 and TRBJ2-3; D gene ambiguous. V was trimmed by 4 bases and J by 3 bases, leaving 6 bases between them. CDR3 size: 12 residues. Germline loops: CDR1 SGHRS, CDR2 YFSETQ. DNA of the CDR3: TGCGCCAGCAGCCAAACAACAGATACGCAGTATTTT. Translating it yields CASSQTTDTQYF.